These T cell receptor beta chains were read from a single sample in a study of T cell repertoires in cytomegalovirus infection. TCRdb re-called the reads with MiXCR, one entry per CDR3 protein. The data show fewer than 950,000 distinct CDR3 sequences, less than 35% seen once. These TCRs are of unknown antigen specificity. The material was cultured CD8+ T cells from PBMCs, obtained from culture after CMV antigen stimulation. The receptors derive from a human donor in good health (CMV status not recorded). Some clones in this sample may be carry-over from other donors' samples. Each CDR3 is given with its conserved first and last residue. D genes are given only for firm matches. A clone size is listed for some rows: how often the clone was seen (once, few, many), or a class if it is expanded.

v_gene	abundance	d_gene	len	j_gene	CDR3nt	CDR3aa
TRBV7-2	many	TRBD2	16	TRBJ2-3	TGTGCCAGCGGATTGACTAGCGGGGAGGGCACAGATACGCAGTATTTT	CASGLTSGEGTDTQYF
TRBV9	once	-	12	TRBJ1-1	TGTGCCAGCAGCCCCGATGGAGGGGCAGCTTTCTTT	CASSPDGGAAFF
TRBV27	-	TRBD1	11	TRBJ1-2	TGTGCCAGCAGCCTAGGAGGGGGCTTGATCTTC	CASSLGGGLIF
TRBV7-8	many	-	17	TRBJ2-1	TGTGCCAGCAGCCAGCGAACCGTGGGGGGGCGTATGGATGAGCAGTTCTTC	CASSQRTVGGRMDEQFF
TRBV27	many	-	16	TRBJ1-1	TGTGCCAGCAGTTTATATGGGCAGACCCCGAACACTGAAGCTTTCTTT	CASSLYGQTPNTEAFF
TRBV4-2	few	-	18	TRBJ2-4	TGTGCCAGCAGCCAAGATGCTGCAGGGGTTTTAGCCAAAAACATTCAGTACTTC	CASSQDAAGVLAKNIQYF
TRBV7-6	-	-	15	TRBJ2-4	TGTGCCAGCAGTTACAGGGAAGGTGCCAAAAACATTCAGTACTTC	CASSYREGAKNIQYF
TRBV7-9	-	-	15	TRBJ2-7	TGTGCCAGCAGCTTCGGTCGGGTATGGTCCTACGAGCAGTACTTC	CASSFGRVWSYEQYF
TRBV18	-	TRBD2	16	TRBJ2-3	TGTGCCAGCTCACCACTGTCTAGCGGCTTCACAGATACGCAGTATTTT	CASSPLSSGFTDTQYF
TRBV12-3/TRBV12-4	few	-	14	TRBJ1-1	TGTGCCAGCAGTTTTTGGAACAGGAACACTGAAGCTTTCTTT	CASSFWNRNTEAFF
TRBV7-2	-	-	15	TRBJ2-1	TGTGCCAGCAGCTTAGCCTCCCGGGCGGTCAATGAGCAGTTCTTC	CASSLASRAVNEQFF
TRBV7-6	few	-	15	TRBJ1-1	TGTGCCAGCAGCTTAGGCTTGGGGACGAACACTGAAGCTTTCTTT	CASSLGLGTNTEAFF
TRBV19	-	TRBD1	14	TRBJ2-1	TGTGCCAGTGGGGACAGAACATCCTACAATGAGCAGTTCTTC	CASGDRTSYNEQFF
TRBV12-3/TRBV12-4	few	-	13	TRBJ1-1	TGTGCCAGCAGTAAACTCTCTTACACTGAAGCTTTCTTT	CASSKLSYTEAFF
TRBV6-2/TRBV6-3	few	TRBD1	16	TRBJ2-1	TGTGCCAGCAGCAAAGACAGGGGGTTAAGTCATAATGAGCAGTTCTTC	CASSKDRGLSHNEQFF
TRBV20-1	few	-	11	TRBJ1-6	TGCAGTGCTCTAGAGGGACATCCCCTCCACTTT	CSALEGHPLHF
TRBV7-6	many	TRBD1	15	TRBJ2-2	TGTGCCAGCAGCGTAGCGACAGGGGGAGCCGGGGAGCTGTTTTTT	CASSVATGGAGELFF
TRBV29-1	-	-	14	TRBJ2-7	TGCAGCGTCGAGGACGGAAAAAGGGCCTACGAGCAGTACTTC	CSVEDGKRAYEQYF
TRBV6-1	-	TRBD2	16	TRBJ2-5	TGTGCCAGCAGTTCCCCGTCCCGGGACTACAGAGAGACCCAGTACTTC	CASSSPSRDYRETQYF
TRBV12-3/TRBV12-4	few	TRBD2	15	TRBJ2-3	TGTGCCAGCACCAAGACTAGCGGACTCACAGATACGCAGTATTTT	CASTKTSGLTDTQYF
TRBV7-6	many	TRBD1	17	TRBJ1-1	TGTGCCAGCAGCTCGGGGGGACAGGGGGGAGGGAACACTGAAGCTTTCTTT	CASSSGGQGGGNTEAFF
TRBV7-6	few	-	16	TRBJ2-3	TGTGCCAGCAGCTTAGGGACAACCCGTAAATCAGATACGCAGTATTTT	CASSLGTTRKSDTQYF
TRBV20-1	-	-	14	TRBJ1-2	TGCAGTGCTAGAGAACCTCTCTTCAACTATGGCTACACCTTC	CSAREPLFNYGYTF
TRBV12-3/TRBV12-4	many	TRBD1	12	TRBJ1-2	TGTGCCAGCAGTGGGACAGGGGAGGGCTACACCTTC	CASSGTGEGYTF
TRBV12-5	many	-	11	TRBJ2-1	TGTGCTAGTGGCCCACCTAATGAGCAGTTCTTC	CASGPPNEQFF
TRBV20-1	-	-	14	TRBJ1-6	TGCAGTGCTAGAGATCGAAGGAGGACGTCACCCCTCCACTTT	CSARDRRRTSPLHF
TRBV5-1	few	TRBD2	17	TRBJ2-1	TGCGCCAGCAAGACGGTGGGACGGGGGGGGTCCTACAATGAGCAGTTCTTC	CASKTVGRGGSYNEQFF
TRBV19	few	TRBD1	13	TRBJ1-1	TGTGCCAGTGGGGACAGGGGATACACTGAAGCTTTCTTT	CASGDRGYTEAFF
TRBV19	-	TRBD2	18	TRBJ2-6	TGTGCCAGTAGTATAGGCCTAGCGGGGGTCACTGGGGCCAACGTCCTGACTTTC	CASSIGLAGVTGANVLTF
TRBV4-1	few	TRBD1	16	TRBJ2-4	TGCGCCAGCACCACCACTCCGGGACAGGGATTCAACATTCAGTACTTC	CASTTTPGQGFNIQYF
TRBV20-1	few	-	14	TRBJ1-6	TGCAGTGCTAGGGGGGAGAAGGCGACTTCACCCCTCCACTTT	CSARGEKATSPLHF
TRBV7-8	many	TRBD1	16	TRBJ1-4	TGTGCCAGCAGCCCCGACAGGGGGCCGACTAATGAAAAACTGTTTTTT	CASSPDRGPTNEKLFF
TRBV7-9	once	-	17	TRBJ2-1	TGTGCCAGCAGCCAATCTATAAAGACAGGATCCTACAATAAGCAGTTCTTC	CASSQSIKTGSYNKQFF
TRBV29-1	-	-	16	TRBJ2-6	TGCAGCGTTGGGGCAGAGGGCGGCTCTGGGGCCAACGTCCTGACTTTC	CSVGAEGGSGANVLTF
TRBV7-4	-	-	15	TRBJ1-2	TGTGTCAGCAGCTTAGCACTTCGACAGAACTATGGCTACACCTTC	CVSSLALRQNYGYTF
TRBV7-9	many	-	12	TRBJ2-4	TGTGCCAGCAGCTCAGCGATTAGCATTCAGTACTTC	CASSSAISIQYF
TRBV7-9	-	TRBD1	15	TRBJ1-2	TGTGCCAGCAGCTCGGCCGAGACAGGGGGATATGGCTACACCTTC	CASSSAETGGYGYTF
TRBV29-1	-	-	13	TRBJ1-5	TGCAGCGGCTTGACAGGAGACAATCAGCCCCAGCATTTT	CSGLTGDNQPQHF
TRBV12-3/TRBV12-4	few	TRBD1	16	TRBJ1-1	TGTGCCAGCAGTTTAGCGCAGTACAGGGGTGACACTGAAGCTTTCTTT	CASSLAQYRGDTEAFF
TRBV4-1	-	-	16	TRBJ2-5	TGCGCCAGCAGCCAAGAAGAGTCGGACTACCAAGAGACCCAGTACTTC	CASSQEESDYQETQYF
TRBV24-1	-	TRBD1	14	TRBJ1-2	TGTGCCACCAGCTCGGGACAGGGGGACTATGGCTACACCTTC	CATSSGQGDYGYTF
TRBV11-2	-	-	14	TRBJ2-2	TGTGCCAGCAGCGTCAGACACTCCACCGGGGAGCTGTTTTTT	CASSVRHSTGELFF
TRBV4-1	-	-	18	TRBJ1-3	TGTGCCAGCAGAAAGGCGCTTCAGGCCCTGCCCTCTGGAAACACCATATATTTT	CASRKALQALPSGNTIYF
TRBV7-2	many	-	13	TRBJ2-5	TGTGCCAGCAGCAAACTACGGCAAGAGACCCAGTACTTC	CASSKLRQETQYF
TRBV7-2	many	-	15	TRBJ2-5	TGTGCCAGCAGCTTAGGGGGAGACAGGAGGGAGACCCAGTACTTC	CASSLGGDRRETQYF
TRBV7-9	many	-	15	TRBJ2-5	TGTGCCAGCAGCCCCGGCGTACTAGTTGGAGAGACCCAGTACTTC	CASSPGVLVGETQYF
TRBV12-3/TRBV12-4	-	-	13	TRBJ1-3	TGTGCCAGCAGTTTTGAGGCTGGAAACACCATATATTTT	CASSFEAGNTIYF